The TCR beta chain under discussion was sequenced for a study of blood T cell repertoires in COVID-19. Background on the study: Samples taken during acute and convalescent COVID-19 were collected in the United States, Italy and Spain. Sample material is recorded as cDNA or gDNA derived from T cells, B-cell-depleted T cells, or PBMCs.

This clone appeared once. Germline V gene lookup returns CDR1 SGHNT and CDR2 YENEEA. CDR3 length: 16 residues. With 1 base clipped from V and 4 bases from J, the junction kept 6 bases outside the gene matches. Followed over time, Seattle patients had been enrolled while infection was active. As originally analysed: Counts of nucleated cells, estimated from reference gene primer amplification, were obtained. Only in-frame clones appear in the TCRdb table, and some are missing; sequencing was by immunoSEQ multiplex PCR. That table is the source of V, J and clone size, and D and trimming were worked out from the DNA. The sample contains some 130,000 clones, 86% of which appear only once.

The chain combines TRBV11-3 with TRBJ2-5; 10 nucleotides line up with TRBD2. The clonotype originates from an older woman with COVID-19, enrolled during active disease. Input material: peripheral blood. In nucleotides, the CDR3 is TGTGCCAGCAGCTTAGGAGCGGGGGGGCCCTCAGAGACCCAGTACTTC. Translation gives CASSLGAGGPSETQYF.